These 26 T cell receptor beta chains were all obtained from the same sample, sequenced in a study of response to subunit inactivated influenza vaccine. Via MiXCR, TCRdb re-called the RT-PCR reads, giving one row per CDR3 protein. The sample has around 580,000 distinct CDR3 sequences; around 13% are singletons. The source material was PBMCs from blood, sampled 11 to 12 days after vaccination. The receptor source for this set is a man aged 50-60 years who received an inactivated influenza vaccine.

This clonotype has a handful of counts. The CDR3 protein is CASSYGDIVMDYTF. CDR3 nucleotide sequence: TGTGCCAGCAGTTATGGGGACATCGTTATGGACTACACCTTC. This chain links TRBV6-5 with TRBJ1-2; D perhaps matches TRBD1 (6 bases). The CDR3 runs to 14 residues. Trimming pared 3 bases from V and 10 bases from J, leaving 18 bases between. The germline V gene has CDR1 MNHEY and CDR2 SVGAGI.

This clonotype was observed a few times. The rearrangement uses TRBV20-1 and TRBJ2-7, with D perhaps matching TRBD2 (6 bases). The CDR3 loop spans 12 amino acids. CDR1 is DFQATT, CDR2 SNEGSKA, per germline (reference sequence). Trimming stripped 8 bases from V and 1 base from J, with 12 bases between. The CDR3 nucleotides are TGCAGTACCCCGGGACTTTCCTACGAGCAGTACTTC. Its translation: CSTPGLSYEQYF.

The chain has TRBV6-1 and TRBJ2-1; 8 bases align to TRBD2. The CDR3 spans 14 residues. Germline CDR1 is MNHNS and CDR2 is SASEGT. With V trimmed by 8 bases and J by 1 base, 4 bases remained unmatched. DNA for the CDR3: TGTGCCAGCTCCGGGGGGGAATCCTACAATGAGCAGTTCTTC. Translated: CASSGGESYNEQFF.

The rearrangement links TRBV6-5 to TRBJ2-7, with D perhaps being TRBD1 or TRBD2 (5 bases each). CDR1 MNHEY and CDR2 SVGAGI come from the germline V gene. V dropped 6 bases and J dropped 1 base, with 16 bases sitting between them. This CDR3 has 15 amino acids. In DNA form, the CDR3 reads TGTGCCAGCAGCCTTTCCCGGGACGGGTCCTACGAGCAGTACTTC. Amino acids: CASSLSRDGSYEQYF.

This chain joins TRBV29-1 and TRBJ2-3; 7 bases map to TRBD2. This CDR3 region has 13 residues. Looked up from germline, CDR1 is SQVTM and CDR2 is ANQGSEA. V lost 5 bases and J lost 4; bases outside the gene matches: 6. DNA for the CDR3: TGCAGCGTTCTCCAGGGAGGGGCAGATACGCAGTATTTT. Protein sequence: CSVLQGGADTQYF.

This clonotype was picked up many times. V usage is TRBV5-1 and J usage is TRBJ2-7, with D maybe TRBD2 (6 bases). Trimming took 4 bases from V and 1 from J, leaving 15 bases between them. Germline V lookup: CDR1 SGHRS, CDR2 YFSETQ. The CDR3 runs to 15 residues. CDR3 sequence reads: CASSLGGASSYEQYF. The CDR3 region has the DNA TGCGCCAGCAGCCTAGGAGGGGCCAGTTCCTACGAGCAGTACTTC.

The V gene is TRBV20-1, the J gene TRBJ1-4, with D hard to call. Trimming took 1 base from V and 3 from J, leaving 12 bases between them. This CDR3 has 15 residues. The germline gives CDR1 DFQATT, CDR2 SNEGSKA (reference sequence). The CDR3 loop reads CSARGGSAANEKLFF. Here the CDR3 DNA reads TGCAGTGCTAGAGGCGGTTCGGCGGCTAATGAAAAACTGTTTTTT.

This clonotype was detected once. The junction departs from the called germline gene at one end, perhaps through a read error. The chain recombines TRBV7-2 with TRBJ2-1; D gene uncertain. Germline assignment: CDR1 SGHTA and CDR2 FQGNSA. The CDR3 is 15 amino acids. The CDR3 DNA is TGTGTCAGCAGCTATAGACTGAGCTCCTACAATGAGCAGTTCTTC. Translating it yields CVSSYRLSSYNEQFF.

This rearrangement joins TRBV10-3 to TRBJ2-7; TRBD2 matches at 11 bases. CDR3 length: 17 residues. The V gene's germline CDR1 is ENHRY and CDR2 SYGVKD. J lost 2 bases, V lost 1 base, and 7 bases had no gene match. This CDR3 is CAISELSSGRNPYEQYF. DNA for the CDR3: TGTGCCATCAGTGAGTTGTCTAGCGGGAGGAATCCCTACGAGCAGTACTTC.

This sequence joins TRBV3-1 and TRBJ2-5; no clear D. Germline V lookup: CDR1 LGHDT, CDR2 YNNKEL (reference sequence). The CDR3 spans 14 residues. The V end lost 0 bases, the J end lost 6 bases, and 11 bases lay between the germline ends. CDR3 amino acids: CASSQDLGGQTQYF. The DNA for the CDR3 is TGTGCCAGCAGCCAAGATCTGGGCGGCCAGACCCAGTACTTC.

The chain couples TRBV5-1 to TRBJ2-5; the D gene is possibly TRBD2 (7 bases). The CDR3 is made up of 14 amino acids. The germline gives CDR1 SGHRS, CDR2 YFSETQ. V dropped 5 bases and J dropped 2 bases, with 13 bases sitting between them. The CDR3 nucleotides are TGCGCCAGCAGACGGGGGGCACCGCAAGAGACCCAGTACTTC. It translates to CASRRGAPQETQYF.

This clonotype appeared a few times. The CDR3 nucleotides read TGCGCCAGCAGCTTGCGGGGGCTTGACAATTACGAGCAGTACTTC. This gives the protein CASSLRGLDNYEQYF. This chain links TRBV5-1 with TRBJ2-7; D may be TRBD1 or TRBD2 (6 bases each). V lost 1 base and J 4 bases, leaving 15 bases between the germline ends. CDR3 length: 15 amino acids. CDR1 and CDR2 (germline): SGHRS, YFSETQ.

The rearrangement joins TRBV19 to TRBJ2-7; D perhaps matches TRBD2 (6 bases). The CDR3 consists of 14 residues. Trimming removed 1 base from V and 3 bases from J, with 10 bases in between. Per germline, CDR1 LNHDA and CDR2 SQIVND (reference sequence). CDR3 loop: CASSIAGSLYEQYF. In DNA, the CDR3 is TGTGCCAGTAGTATAGCCGGGAGCCTCTACGAGCAGTACTTC. The whole variable domain, remainder taken from reference TRBV19 and TRBJ2-7, is DGGITQSPKYLFRKEGQNVTLSCEQNLNHDAMYWYRQDPGQGLRLIYYSQIVNDFQKGDIAEGYSVSREKKESFPLTVTSAQKNPTAFYLCASSIAGSLYEQYFGPGTRLTVT.

This clonotype was detected only a few times. The chain combines TRBV12-5 with TRBJ1-3; D not certain. Germline values: CDR1 LGHNT, CDR2 FRNRAP. The CDR3 is 13 amino acids. The V end was cut by 4 bases, the J end by 0 bases, with 4 bases between. The CDR3 loop reads CASGSGSGNTIYF. The CDR3 region has the DNA TGTGCTAGTGGTTCAGGCTCTGGAAACACCATATATTTT.

The V call is TRBV4-1, the J call TRBJ2-5; 10 nucleotides align to TRBD2. In germline, CDR1 is MGHRA, CDR2 YSYEKL. This CDR3 has 16 amino acids. V was pared by 0 bases and J by 6 bases, with 7 bases of the junction left unmatched. DNA for the CDR3: TGCGCCAGCAGCCAAGAGGAGCGGGGGGGCTGGAAGACCCAGTACTTC. It specifies CASSQEERGGWKTQYF.

This clonotype was picked up many times. The genes are TRBV7-2 and TRBJ1-2; D ambiguous. The CDR3 contains 13 residues. With 3 bases removed from V and 0 bases from J, the gap between germline ends came to 5 bases. Germline V lookup: CDR1 SGHTA, CDR2 FQGNSA. Here the CDR3 reads CASSFGTNYGYTF. The CDR3 DNA follows: TGTGCCAGCAGCTTCGGGACTAACTATGGCTACACCTTC.

The chain has TRBV3-1 and TRBJ2-2; a possible D gene is TRBD1 (7 bases). The CDR3 extends over 16 amino acids. Deletions cut 4 bases from V and 5 bases from J, with 17 bases between. Germline V gene lookup returns CDR1 LGHDT and CDR2 YNNKEL (reference sequence). The CDR3 is CASSLRTQGGTGELFF. CDR3 nucleotide sequence: TGTGCCAGCAGCCTGCGAACGCAGGGGGGAACCGGGGAGCTGTTTTTT. Variable domain in full (rest from reference TRBV3-1 and TRBJ2-2): DTAVSQTPKYLVTQMGNDKSIKCEQNLGHDTMYWYKQDSKKFLKIMFSYNNKELIINETVPNRFSPKSPDKAHLNLHINSLELGDSAVYFCASSLRTQGGTGELFFGEGSRLTVL.

This clonotype showed up many times. This chain joins TRBV5-1 and TRBJ2-1, with TRBD1 matching 10 bases. Germline V CDR1 and CDR2: SGHRS, YFSETQ. CDR3 length equals 16 residues. V was pared by 1 base and J by 5 bases, with 6 bases of the junction left unmatched. The CDR3 DNA is TGCGCCAGCAGCTTGACCGGGACAGGGGCTAACAATGAGCAGTTCTTC. The encoded protein is CASSLTGTGANNEQFF.

This clonotype has more than one count but fewer than ten. The chain employs TRBV9 and TRBJ1-2; D might be TRBD1 (6 bases). CDR3 length equals 13 residues. The germline gives CDR1 SGDLS, CDR2 YYNGEE. Deletions cut 4 bases from V and 8 bases from J, with 15 bases between. The CDR3 DNA sequence: TGTGCCAGCAGCCCTACAGGGATGAGGGGCTACACCTTC. As protein: CASSPTGMRGYTF.

This clonotype turned up a few times. The CDR3 sequence is CASSLSGVNYGYTF. The CDR3 bases are TGTGCCAGCAGCTTAAGCGGGGTTAACTATGGCTACACCTTC. This chain connects TRBV7-9 to TRBJ1-2; D is undetermined. The V end lost 2 bases, the J end lost 1 base, and 8 bases lay between the germline ends. The CDR3 has 14 amino acids. Per the germline V gene, CDR1 is SEHNR and CDR2 is FQNEAQ (reference sequence).

This clonotype was detected a few times. The CDR3 DNA follows: TGTGCCAGCAGCCTAGAGACAGGGATTGAAGCTTTCTTT. Encoded protein: CASSLETGIEAFF. This chain uses TRBV7-2 with TRBJ1-1; 7 bases match TRBD1. Germline-derived CDR1 and CDR2 are SGHTA and FQGNSA. V trimming: 5 bases; J trimming: 7 bases; junction bases outside the gene matches: 7. The CDR3 consists of 13 residues.

This clonotype was counted only a few times. This chain joins TRBV4-3 and TRBJ2-1, with 7 bases that match TRBD2. The CDR3 runs 15 residues. Germline V gene lookup returns CDR1 LGHNA and CDR2 YSLEER. The V gene end was trimmed by 0 bases and the J gene end by 9 bases; junction bases not matched to a gene: 8. This chain's CDR3 is CASSQDFASGIEQFF. CDR3 bases: TGCGCCAGCAGCCAAGATTTTGCCAGCGGGATTGAGCAGTTCTTC.

This clonotype has just a few counts. This chain links TRBV28 with TRBJ2-3; a possible D gene is TRBD2 (7 bases). Between the trimmed V and J ends, which lost 4 bases and 5 bases, there was a span of 19 bases. The germline V gene encodes CDR1 MDHEN and CDR2 SYDVKM. The CDR3 runs to 16 residues. The CDR3 loop is CASSSPGGTRGDTQYF. The CDR3 bases are TGTGCCAGCAGTTCGCCGGGGGGCACTCGGGGAGATACGCAGTATTTT.

This clonotype came up a few times. The chain employs TRBV20-1 and TRBJ1-1, with D uncertain. The CDR3 sequence is 14 residues long. Germline V gene sequence: CDR1 DFQATT, CDR2 SNEGSKA (reference sequence). The V end lost 0 bases, the J end lost 0 bases, and 8 bases lay between the germline ends. For the CDR3, the DNA is TGCAGTGCTAGAGAGGGCACCCTGAACACTGAAGCTTTCTTT. Protein product: CSAREGTLNTEAFF.

At least ten counts were recorded for this clonotype. This sequence joins TRBV11-2 and TRBJ1-6; no definite D call. The CDR3 extends over 13 amino acids. Germline V gene lookup returns CDR1 SGHAT and CDR2 FQNNGV. Trimming removed 5 bases at V and 14 bases at J, with 16 bases between. The CDR3 DNA follows: TGTGCCAGCAGCGCGAGGAGCTCCCGCACCCTCCACTTT. Its protein product is CASSARSSRTLHF.

DNA of the CDR3: TGTGCCAGCAGTTTCGGCGGGACAGATGGCTACACCTTC. Residues: CASSFGGTDGYTF. This chain connects TRBV12-3 or TRBV12-4 to TRBJ1-2, with 7 bases matching TRBD1. V dropped 3 bases and J dropped 6; count of bases not matched to a gene: 4. The CDR3 is 13 residues long.